This T cell receptor (beta chain) was recovered during a study of T-cell memory formation after mild COVID-19. Study background: Largely donor-specific TCR clusters were found. Study-wide results and limits: Clones shrinking from day 15 to 85 showed even CD4/CD8 mixes; later expanders tilted CD4+. Pre-infection memory carried some responding clones, suggesting that cross-reactive memory joined.

The CDR3 length is 14 residues. The V gene's germline CDR1 is DFQATT and CDR2 SNEGSKA (reference sequence). The germline V and J ends were trimmed by 0 bases and 9 bases, with 16 bases remaining between them. TCRdb passed the 5' RACE reads through MiXCR, listing each CDR3 protein once. The sample holds around 510,000 distinct CDR3 sequences, 20% to 25% seen once. This clonotype was seen a few times. Antigen specificity is unknown. This TCR came from an adult woman who had mild COVID-19 (a few samples of this study predate the infection). Cell type and time point are not known. Sequenced material: PBMCs or a T cell subset sorted from them (not recorded which). The chain joins TRBV20-1 to TRBJ2-3, with D unresolved. This CDR3 is CSARDFVLGRTQYF. CDR3 nucleotides: TGCAGTGCTAGAGACTTCGTACTCGGGCGCACGCAGTATTTT.